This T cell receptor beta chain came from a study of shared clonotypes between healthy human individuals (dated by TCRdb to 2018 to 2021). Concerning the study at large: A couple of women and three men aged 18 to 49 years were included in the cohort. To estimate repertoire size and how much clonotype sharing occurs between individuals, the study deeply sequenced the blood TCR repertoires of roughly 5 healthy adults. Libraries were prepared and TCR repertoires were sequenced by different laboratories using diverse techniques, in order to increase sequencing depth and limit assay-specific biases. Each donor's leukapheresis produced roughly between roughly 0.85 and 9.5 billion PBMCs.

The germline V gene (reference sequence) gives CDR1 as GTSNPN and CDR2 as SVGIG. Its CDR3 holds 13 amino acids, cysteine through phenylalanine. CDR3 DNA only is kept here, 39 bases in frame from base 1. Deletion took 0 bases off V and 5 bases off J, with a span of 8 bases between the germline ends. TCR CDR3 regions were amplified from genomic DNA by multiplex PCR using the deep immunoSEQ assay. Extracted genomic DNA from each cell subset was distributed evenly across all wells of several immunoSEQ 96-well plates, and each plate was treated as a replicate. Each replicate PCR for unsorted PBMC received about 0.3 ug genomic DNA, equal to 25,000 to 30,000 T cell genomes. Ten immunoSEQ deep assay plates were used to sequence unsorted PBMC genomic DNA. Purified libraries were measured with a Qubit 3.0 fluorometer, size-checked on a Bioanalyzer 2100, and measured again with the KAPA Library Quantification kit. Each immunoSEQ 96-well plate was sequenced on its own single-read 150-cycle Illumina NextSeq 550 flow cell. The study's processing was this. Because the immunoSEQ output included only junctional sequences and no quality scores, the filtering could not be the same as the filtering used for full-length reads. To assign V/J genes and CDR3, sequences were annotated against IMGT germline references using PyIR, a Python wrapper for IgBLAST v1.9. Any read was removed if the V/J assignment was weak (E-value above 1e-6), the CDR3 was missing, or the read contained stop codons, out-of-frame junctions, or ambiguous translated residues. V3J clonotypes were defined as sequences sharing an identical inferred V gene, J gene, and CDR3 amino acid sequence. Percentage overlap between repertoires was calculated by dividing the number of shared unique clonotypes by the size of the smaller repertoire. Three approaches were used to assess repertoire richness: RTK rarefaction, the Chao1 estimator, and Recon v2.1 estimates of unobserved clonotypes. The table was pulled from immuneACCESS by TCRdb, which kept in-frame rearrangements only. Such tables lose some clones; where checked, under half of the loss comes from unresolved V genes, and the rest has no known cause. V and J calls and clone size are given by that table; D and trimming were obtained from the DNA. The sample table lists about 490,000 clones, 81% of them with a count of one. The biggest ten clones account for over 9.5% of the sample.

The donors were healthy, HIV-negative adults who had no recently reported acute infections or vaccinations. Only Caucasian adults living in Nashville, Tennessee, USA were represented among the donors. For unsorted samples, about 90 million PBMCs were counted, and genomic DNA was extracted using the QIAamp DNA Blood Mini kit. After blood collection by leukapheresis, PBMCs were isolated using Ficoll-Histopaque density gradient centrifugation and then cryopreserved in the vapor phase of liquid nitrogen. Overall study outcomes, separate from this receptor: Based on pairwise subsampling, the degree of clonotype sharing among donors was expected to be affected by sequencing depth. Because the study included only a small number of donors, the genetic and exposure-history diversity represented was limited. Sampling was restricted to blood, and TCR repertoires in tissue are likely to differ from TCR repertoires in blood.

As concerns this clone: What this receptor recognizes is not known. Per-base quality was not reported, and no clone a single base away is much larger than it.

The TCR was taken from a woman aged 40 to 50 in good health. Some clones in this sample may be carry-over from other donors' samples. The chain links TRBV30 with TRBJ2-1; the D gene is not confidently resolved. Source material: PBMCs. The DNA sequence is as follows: TGTGCCTGGAGTGTTAGGCTCGACAATGAGCAGTTCTTC. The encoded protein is CAWSVRLDNEQFF.